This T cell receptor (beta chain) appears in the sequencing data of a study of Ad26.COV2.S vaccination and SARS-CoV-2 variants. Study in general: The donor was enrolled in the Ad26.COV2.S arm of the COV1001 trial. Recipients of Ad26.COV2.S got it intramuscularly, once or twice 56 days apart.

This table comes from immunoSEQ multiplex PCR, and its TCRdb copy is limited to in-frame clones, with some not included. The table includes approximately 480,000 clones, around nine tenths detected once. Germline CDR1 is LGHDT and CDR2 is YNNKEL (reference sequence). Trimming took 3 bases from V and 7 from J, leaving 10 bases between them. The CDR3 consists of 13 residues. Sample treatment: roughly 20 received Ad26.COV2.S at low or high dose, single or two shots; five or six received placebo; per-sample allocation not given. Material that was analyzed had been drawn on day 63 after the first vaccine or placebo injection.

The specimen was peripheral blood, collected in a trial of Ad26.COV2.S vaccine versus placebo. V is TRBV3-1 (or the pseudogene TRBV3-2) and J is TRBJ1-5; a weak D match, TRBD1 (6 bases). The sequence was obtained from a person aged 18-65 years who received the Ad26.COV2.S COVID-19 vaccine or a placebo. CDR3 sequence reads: CASSQQRGQPQHF. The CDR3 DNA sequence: TGTGCCAGCAGCCAGCAAAGGGGGCAGCCCCAGCATTTT.